This T cell receptor beta chain is drawn from a study of cytomegalovirus exposure and HLA in healthy donors. The PCR ran on 60 Vbeta and 13 Jbeta primers. The repertoire was sequenced with immunoSEQ multiplex PCR; TCRdb's copy has only in-frame clones and lacks some. The sample contains 120,000 to 150,000 clones, about 80% of which appear only once. Of note for this clone: The antigen is not known.

Points from the study as a whole: With DRB1 most and HLA-C fewest, TCR association rates differed between HLA loci in a later analysis.

The clonotype comes from a man under 40 in good health and CMV-seronegative. The sample comprised PBMCs.

CDR3: CASSLVKGALKAWYF. The CDR3 DNA follows: TGTGCCAGCAGCTTGGTAAAGGGGGCCCTGAAAGCATGGTACTTC. This sequence joins TRBV5-6 and TRBJ2-7; 7 nucleotides align to TRBD1. The CDR3 totals 15 residues. The germline gives CDR1 SGHDT, CDR2 YYEEEE. The junction had 15 bases not matched to a gene; V was cut back by 0 bases and J by 12 bases.